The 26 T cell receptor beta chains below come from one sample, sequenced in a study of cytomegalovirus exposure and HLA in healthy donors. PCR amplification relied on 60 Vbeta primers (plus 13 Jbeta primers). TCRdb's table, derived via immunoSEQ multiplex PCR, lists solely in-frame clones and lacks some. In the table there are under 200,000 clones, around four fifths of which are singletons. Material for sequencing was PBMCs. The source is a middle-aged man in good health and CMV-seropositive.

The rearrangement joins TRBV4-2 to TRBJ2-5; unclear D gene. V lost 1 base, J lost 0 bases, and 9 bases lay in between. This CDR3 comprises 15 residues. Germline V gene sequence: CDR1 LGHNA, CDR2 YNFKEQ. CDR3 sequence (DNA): TGTGCCAGCAGCCAAGGAACTATTAACCAAGAGACCCAGTACTTC. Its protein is CASSQGTINQETQYF.

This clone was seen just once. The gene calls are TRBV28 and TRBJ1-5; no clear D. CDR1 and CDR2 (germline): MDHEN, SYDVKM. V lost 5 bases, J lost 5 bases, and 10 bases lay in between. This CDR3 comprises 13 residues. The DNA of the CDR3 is TGTGCCAGCAGTCCCGGACTTTATCAGCCCCAGCATTTT. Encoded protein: CASSPGLYQPQHF.

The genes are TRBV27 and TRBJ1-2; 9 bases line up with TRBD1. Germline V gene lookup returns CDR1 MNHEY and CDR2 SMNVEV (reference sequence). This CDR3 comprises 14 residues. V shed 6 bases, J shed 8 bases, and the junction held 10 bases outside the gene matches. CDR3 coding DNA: TGTGCCAGCAGCTACCGGGACAGGGACTCGGGCTACACCTTC. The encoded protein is CASSYRDRDSGYTF.

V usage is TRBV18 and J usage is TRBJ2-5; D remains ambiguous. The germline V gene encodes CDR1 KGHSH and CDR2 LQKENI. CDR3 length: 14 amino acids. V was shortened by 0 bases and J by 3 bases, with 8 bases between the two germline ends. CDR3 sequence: CASSPPSTKETQYF. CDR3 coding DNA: TGTGCCAGCTCACCACCGTCAACTAAAGAGACCCAGTACTTC.

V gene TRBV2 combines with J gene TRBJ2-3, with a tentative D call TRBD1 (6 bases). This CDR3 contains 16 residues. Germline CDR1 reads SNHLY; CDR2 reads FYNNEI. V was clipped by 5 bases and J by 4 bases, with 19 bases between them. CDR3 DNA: TGTGCCAGCAGTCCCCGGGACACAACTAAGGCAGATACGCAGTATTTT. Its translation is CASSPRDTTKADTQYF.

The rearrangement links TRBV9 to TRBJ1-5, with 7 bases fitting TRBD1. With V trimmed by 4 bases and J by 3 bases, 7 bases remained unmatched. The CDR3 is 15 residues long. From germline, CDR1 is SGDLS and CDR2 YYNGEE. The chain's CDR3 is CASSISGQVNQPQHF. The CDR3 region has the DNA TGTGCCAGCAGCATTAGCGGACAGGTCAATCAGCCCCAGCATTTT.

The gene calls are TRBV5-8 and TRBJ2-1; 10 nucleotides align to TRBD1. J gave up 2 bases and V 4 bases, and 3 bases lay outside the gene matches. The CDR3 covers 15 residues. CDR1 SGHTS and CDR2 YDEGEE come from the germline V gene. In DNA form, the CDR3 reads TGTGCCAGCAGCACCGGGACAGGGGCCTACAATGAGCAGTTCTTC. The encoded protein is CASSTGTGAYNEQFF.

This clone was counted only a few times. This chain's CDR3 is CASKPTGVLYEQYF. CDR3 sequence (DNA): TGTGCCAGTAAGCCGACAGGGGTCCTCTACGAGCAGTACTTC. The chain carries TRBV19 and TRBJ2-7; 8 bases are a match to TRBD1. J lost 3 bases, V lost 7 bases, and 8 bases had no gene match. CDR1 and CDR2 from the germline V gene are LNHDA and SQIVND (reference sequence). CDR3 size: 14 residues.

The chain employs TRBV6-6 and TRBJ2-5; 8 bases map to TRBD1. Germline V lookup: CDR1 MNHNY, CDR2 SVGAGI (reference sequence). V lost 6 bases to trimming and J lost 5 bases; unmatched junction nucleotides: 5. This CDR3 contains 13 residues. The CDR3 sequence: CASRLGQGETQYF. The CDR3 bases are TGTGCCAGCAGACTTGGACAGGGCGAGACCCAGTACTTC.

The CDR3 loop reads CASSLQGGSPLHF. The CDR3 DNA reads TGTGCCAGCAGCTTACAGGGCGGCTCACCCCTCCACTTT. The chain employs TRBV5-5 and TRBJ1-6; D perhaps matches TRBD1 (6 bases). Trimming removed 2 bases from V and 10 bases from J, with 10 bases in between. This CDR3 has 13 amino acids. Per the germline V gene, CDR1 is SGHKS and CDR2 is YYEKEE (reference sequence).

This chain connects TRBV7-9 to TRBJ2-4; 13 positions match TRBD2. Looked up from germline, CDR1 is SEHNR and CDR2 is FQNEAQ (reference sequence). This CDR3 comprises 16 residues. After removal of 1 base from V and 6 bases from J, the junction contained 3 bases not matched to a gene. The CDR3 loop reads CASSLGTSGSPNIQYF. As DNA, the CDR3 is TGTGCCAGCAGCTTAGGGACTAGCGGGAGCCCAAACATTCAGTACTTC.

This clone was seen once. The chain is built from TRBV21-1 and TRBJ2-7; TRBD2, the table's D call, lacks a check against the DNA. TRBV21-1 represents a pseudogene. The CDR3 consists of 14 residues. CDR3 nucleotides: TGTGCCAGCAGCAAAGTTGGAGCGGGGTACGAGCAGTACTTC. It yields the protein CASSKVGAGYEQYF.

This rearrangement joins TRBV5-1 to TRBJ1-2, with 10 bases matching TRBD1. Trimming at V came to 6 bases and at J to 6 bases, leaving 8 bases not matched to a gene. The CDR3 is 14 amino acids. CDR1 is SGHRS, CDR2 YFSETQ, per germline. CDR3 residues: CASTRQGASDGYTF. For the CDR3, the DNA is TGCGCCAGCACCCGACAGGGGGCTTCGGATGGCTACACCTTC.

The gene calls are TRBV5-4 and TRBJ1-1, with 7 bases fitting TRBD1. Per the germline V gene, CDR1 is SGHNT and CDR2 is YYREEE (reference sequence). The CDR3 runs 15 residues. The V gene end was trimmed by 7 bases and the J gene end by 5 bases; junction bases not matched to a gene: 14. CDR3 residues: CASVDRAARGTEAFF. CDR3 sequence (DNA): TGTGCCAGCGTAGACAGGGCGGCGAGAGGGACTGAAGCTTTCTTT.

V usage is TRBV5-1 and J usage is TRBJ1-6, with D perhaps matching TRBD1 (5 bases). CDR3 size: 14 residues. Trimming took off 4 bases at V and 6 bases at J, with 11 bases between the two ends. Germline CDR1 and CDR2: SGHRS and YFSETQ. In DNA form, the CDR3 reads TGCGCCAGCAGCGGCAGGGAAGTTAATTCACCCCTCCACTTT. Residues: CASSGREVNSPLHF.

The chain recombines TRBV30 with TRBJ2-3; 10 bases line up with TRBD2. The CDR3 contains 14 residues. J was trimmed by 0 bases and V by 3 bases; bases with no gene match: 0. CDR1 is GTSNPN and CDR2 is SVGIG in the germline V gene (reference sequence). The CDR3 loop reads CAWRGLASTDTQYF. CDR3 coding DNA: TGTGCCTGGAGGGGACTAGCGAGCACAGATACGCAGTATTTT.

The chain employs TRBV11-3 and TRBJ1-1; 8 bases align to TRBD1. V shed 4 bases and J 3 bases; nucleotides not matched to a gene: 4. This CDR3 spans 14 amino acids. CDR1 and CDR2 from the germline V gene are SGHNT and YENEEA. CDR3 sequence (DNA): TGTGCCAGCAGCTCCAGGGGGCGAGACACTGAAGCTTTCTTT. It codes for CASSSRGRDTEAFF.

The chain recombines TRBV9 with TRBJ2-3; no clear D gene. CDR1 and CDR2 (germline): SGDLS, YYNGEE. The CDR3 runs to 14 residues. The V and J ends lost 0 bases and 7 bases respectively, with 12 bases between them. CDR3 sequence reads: CASSVGAGSNTQYF. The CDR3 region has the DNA TGTGCCAGCAGCGTAGGGGCCGGATCAAATACGCAGTATTTT.

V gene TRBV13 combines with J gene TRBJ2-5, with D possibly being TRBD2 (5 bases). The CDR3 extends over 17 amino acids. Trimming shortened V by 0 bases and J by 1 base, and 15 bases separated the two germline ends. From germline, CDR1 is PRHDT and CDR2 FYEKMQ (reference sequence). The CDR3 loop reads CASSLGREGRPQETQYF. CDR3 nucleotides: TGTGCCAGCAGCTTAGGGAGAGAGGGTAGGCCCCAAGAGACCCAGTACTTC.

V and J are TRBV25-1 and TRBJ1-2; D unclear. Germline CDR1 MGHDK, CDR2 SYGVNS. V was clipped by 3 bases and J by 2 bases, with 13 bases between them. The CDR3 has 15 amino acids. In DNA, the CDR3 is TGTGCCAGCAGTGAGCGAACAGCTCTGAACTATGGCTACACCTTC. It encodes CASSERTALNYGYTF.

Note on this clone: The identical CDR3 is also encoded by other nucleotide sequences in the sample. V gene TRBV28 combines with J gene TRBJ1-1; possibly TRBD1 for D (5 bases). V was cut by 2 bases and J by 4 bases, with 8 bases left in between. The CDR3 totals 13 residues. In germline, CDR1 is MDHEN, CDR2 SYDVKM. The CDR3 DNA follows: TGTGCCAGCAGTTTACAGGGATCCACTGAAGCTTTCTTT. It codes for CASSLQGSTEAFF.

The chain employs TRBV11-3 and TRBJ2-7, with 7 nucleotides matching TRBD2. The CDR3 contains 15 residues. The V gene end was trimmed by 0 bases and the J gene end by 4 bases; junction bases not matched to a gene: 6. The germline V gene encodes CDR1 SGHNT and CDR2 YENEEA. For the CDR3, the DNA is TGTGCCAGCAGCTTAGATCGAGGAGCGGGGTACGAGCAGTACTTC. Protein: CASSLDRGAGYEQYF.

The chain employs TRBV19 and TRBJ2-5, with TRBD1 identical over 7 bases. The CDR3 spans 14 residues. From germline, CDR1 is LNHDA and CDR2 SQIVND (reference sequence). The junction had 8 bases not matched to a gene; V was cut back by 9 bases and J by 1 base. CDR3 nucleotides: TGTGCCAGCTCCGGGACAGCAACCCAAGAGACCCAGTACTTC. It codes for CASSGTATQETQYF.

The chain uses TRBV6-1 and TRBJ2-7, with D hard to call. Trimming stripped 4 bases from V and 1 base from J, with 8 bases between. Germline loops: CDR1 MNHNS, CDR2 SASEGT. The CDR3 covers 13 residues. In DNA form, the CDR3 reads TGTGCCAGCAGTGCGCACGGGTCCTACGAGCAGTACTTC. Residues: CASSAHGSYEQYF.

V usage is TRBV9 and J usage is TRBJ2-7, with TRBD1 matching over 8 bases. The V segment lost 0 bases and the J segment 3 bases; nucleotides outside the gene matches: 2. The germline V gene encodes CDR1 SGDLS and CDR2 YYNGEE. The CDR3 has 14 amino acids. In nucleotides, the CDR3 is TGTGCCAGCAGCGTAGCGGGGACAGGCTACGAGCAGTACTTC. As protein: CASSVAGTGYEQYF.

The CDR3 loop reads CASSLVKGTDTQYF. CDR3 coding DNA: TGTGCCAGCAGTTTAGTTAAGGGGACAGATACGCAGTATTTT. The V call is TRBV28, the J call TRBJ2-3, with D possibly being TRBD1 (5 bases). The CDR3 loop spans 14 amino acids. Germline loops: CDR1 MDHEN, CDR2 SYDVKM. V was trimmed by 2 bases and J by 3 bases, leaving 9 bases between them.